The 14 T cell receptor beta chains in this list originate from one sample, sequenced in a study of naive and memory T cell subsets. The beta constant-region primer was an equimolar mix of two oligonucleotides covering TRBC1 and TRBC2. TCRdb used MiXCR to reprocess the UMI-ligation and nested PCR reads, holding one entry per CDR3 protein. Of under 150,000 distinct CDR3 sequences listed, 17% are singletons. The specimen was naive CD4+ T cells from blood. The receptors shown here come from a human donor in good health.

The V call is TRBV21-1, the J call TRBJ2-3; the table assigns TRBD2, which was not confirmed against the DNA. TRBV21-1 is flagged as a pseudogene. The CDR3 length is 19 residues. The CDR3 region is CAGTSLAWGLAVSTDTQYF. The CDR3 DNA follows: TGTGCCGGAACGAGCCTAGCGTGGGGACTAGCGGTGAGCACAGATACGCAGTATTTT.

This clonotype was seen only a few times. The rearrangement joins TRBV5-5 to TRBJ2-5; D gene uncertain. The ends were cut back, 1 base at V and 3 bases at J, with 7 bases in the middle. The CDR3 loop spans 13 amino acids. The germline V gene encodes CDR1 SGHKS and CDR2 YYEKEE (reference sequence). The CDR3 loop is CASSLRTEETQYF. CDR3 DNA: TGTGCCAGCAGCTTGAGAACCGAAGAGACCCAGTACTTC. Combining the CDR3 with reference TRBV5-5 and TRBJ2-5 gives the whole variable domain DAGVTQSPTHLIKTRGQQVTLRCSPISGHKSVSWYQQVLGQGPQFIFQYYEKEERGRGNFPDRFSARQFPNYSSELNVNALLLGDSALYLCASSLRTEETQYFGPGTRLLVL.

The chain employs TRBV18 and TRBJ1-3, with TRBD1 as a possible D gene (6 bases). Trimming stripped 3 bases from V and 2 bases from J, with 8 bases between. The CDR3 covers 14 residues. The V gene's germline CDR1 is KGHSH and CDR2 LQKENI. The CDR3 protein is CASSPRDTGNTIYF. CDR3 sequence (DNA): TGTGCCAGCTCACCCAGGGACACTGGAAACACCATATATTTT. Based on the CDR3 plus reference TRBV18 and TRBJ1-3, the full variable domain is NAGVMQNPRHLVRRRGQEARLRCSPMKGHSHVYWYRQLPEEGLKFMVYLQKENIIDESGMPKERFSAEFPKEGPSILRIQQVVRGDSAAYFCASSPRDTGNTIYFGEGSWLTVV.

There are a few counts of this clonotype. The rearrangement uses TRBV27 and TRBJ2-7; D gene uncertain. Germline CDR1 MNHEY, CDR2 SMNVEV (reference sequence). This CDR3 has 15 residues. V lost 3 bases to trimming and J lost 4 bases, with 16 bases between them. CDR3: CASSFSVALSYEQYF. The CDR3 DNA reads as TGTGCCAGCAGTTTTTCAGTAGCCTTATCTTACGAGCAGTACTTC.

The chain employs TRBV4-3 and TRBJ1-1; D might be TRBD1 (5 bases). Germline V gene lookup returns CDR1 LGHNA and CDR2 YSLEER. V was shortened by 6 bases and J by 0 bases, with 14 bases between the two germline ends. CDR3 length: 15 amino acids. The CDR3 spells CASRLTGTLNTEAFF. In DNA form, the CDR3 reads TGCGCCAGCAGACTAACCGGGACCCTGAACACTGAAGCTTTCTTT.

This clonotype was counted between two and nine times. The rearrangement links TRBV2 to TRBJ1-6, with 7 bases identical to TRBD1. The germline V gene has CDR1 SNHLY and CDR2 FYNNEI. CDR3 length equals 14 residues. V gave up 3 bases and J gave up 10 bases; unmatched junction bases: 6. The chain's CDR3 is CASSESRGHSPLHF. The CDR3 DNA sequence: TGTGCCAGCAGTGAGTCTAGGGGGCACTCACCCCTCCACTTT.

The chain joins TRBV5-1 to TRBJ2-5, with D tentatively TRBD1 (5 bases). The CDR3 extends over 15 amino acids. CDR1 and CDR2 from the germline V gene are SGHRS and YFSETQ. V shed 0 bases and J shed 1 base, with 10 bases lying between them. CDR3 nucleotide sequence: TGCGCCAGCAGCTTGGGACAGAACTTCCAAGAGACCCAGTACTTC. Amino acids: CASSLGQNFQETQYF.

In its sample, this clonotype was seen many times. The J gene is TRBJ2-3, the V gene TRBV18, with 7 positions matching TRBD2. Germline CDR1 reads KGHSH; CDR2 reads LQKENI. CDR3 length: 16 residues. Losses at the gene ends were 6 bases for V and 3 bases for J; bases not matched to a gene: 12. The CDR3 DNA follows: TGTGCCAGCTCCGTAACGAGGGAGGGTACTACAGATACGCAGTATTTT. Its protein is CASSVTREGTTDTQYF.

The V and J genes are TRBV7-2 and TRBJ1-6; 8 positions agree with TRBD1. V trimming: 1 base; J trimming: 10 bases; junction bases outside the gene matches: 6. The germline V gene encodes CDR1 SGHTA and CDR2 FQGNSA. The CDR3 contains 15 residues. The CDR3 DNA follows: TGTGCCAGCAGCTTAGGACAGGGGACCCACTCACCCCTCCACTTT. Protein sequence: CASSLGQGTHSPLHF.

This rearrangement joins TRBV20-1 to TRBJ2-7; D tentatively reads TRBD1 or TRBD2 (5 bases each). Deletions cut 3 bases from V and 5 bases from J, with 14 bases between. CDR3 size: 13 residues. The germline CDR1 and CDR2 sequences are DFQATT and SNEGSKA (reference sequence). The CDR3 reads CSARRAGYHEQYF. The CDR3 bases are TGCAGTGCTAGGAGGGCAGGGTACCACGAGCAGTACTTC.

This clonotype has only a few counts. The genes are TRBV27 and TRBJ1-6; D is uncertain. This CDR3 is 14 amino acids long. Between the trimmed V and J ends, which lost 3 bases and 7 bases, there was a span of 10 bases. Germline loops: CDR1 MNHEY, CDR2 SMNVEV (reference sequence). The CDR3 sequence: CASSFPDLNSPLHF. In DNA form, the CDR3 reads TGTGCCAGCAGTTTCCCGGACCTCAATTCACCCCTCCACTTT.

This clonotype turned up a few times. The CDR3 protein is CASSLGLNNEQFF. For the CDR3, the DNA is TGTGCCAGCAGCCTTGGCTTGAACAATGAGCAGTTCTTC. The chain combines TRBV14 with TRBJ2-1; no firm D call. The length of the CDR3 is 13 residues. The germline gives CDR1 SGHDN, CDR2 FVKESK. V was clipped by 4 bases and J by 5 bases, with 9 bases between them.

V usage is TRBV7-8 and J usage is TRBJ2-5; D may be TRBD1 (6 bases). The CDR3 loop spans 14 amino acids. V lost 1 base and J lost 3, with 9 bases in between. Germline V CDR1 and CDR2: SGHVS, FQNEAQ. The DNA of the CDR3 is TGTGCCAGCAGCTTAGACAGGGTCAAAGAGACCCAGTACTTC. This sequence encodes CASSLDRVKETQYF.

The V gene is TRBV5-1, the J gene TRBJ2-7, with a tentative D call TRBD2 (5 bases). From germline, CDR1 is SGHRS and CDR2 YFSETQ. The V end lost 5 bases, the J end lost 3 bases, and 15 bases lay between the germline ends. The length of the CDR3 is 14 residues. Here the CDR3 reads CASRPFFDYYEQYF. The CDR3 nucleotides are TGCGCCAGCAGACCCTTCTTCGACTACTACGAGCAGTACTTC.